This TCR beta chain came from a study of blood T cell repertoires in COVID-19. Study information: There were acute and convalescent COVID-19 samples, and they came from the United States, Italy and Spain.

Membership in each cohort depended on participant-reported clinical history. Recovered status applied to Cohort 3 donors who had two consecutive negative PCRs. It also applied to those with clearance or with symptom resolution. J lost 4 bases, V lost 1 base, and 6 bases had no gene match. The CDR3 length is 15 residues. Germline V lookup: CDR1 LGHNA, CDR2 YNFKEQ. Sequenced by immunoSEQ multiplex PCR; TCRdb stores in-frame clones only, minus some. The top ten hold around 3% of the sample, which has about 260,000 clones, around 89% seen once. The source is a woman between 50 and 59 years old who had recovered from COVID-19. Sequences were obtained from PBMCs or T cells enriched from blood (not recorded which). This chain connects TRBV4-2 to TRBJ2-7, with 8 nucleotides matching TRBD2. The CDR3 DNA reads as TGTGCCAGCAGCCAAGTAACGGGGGGGGAATACGAGCAGTACTTC. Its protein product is CASSQVTGGEYEQYF.